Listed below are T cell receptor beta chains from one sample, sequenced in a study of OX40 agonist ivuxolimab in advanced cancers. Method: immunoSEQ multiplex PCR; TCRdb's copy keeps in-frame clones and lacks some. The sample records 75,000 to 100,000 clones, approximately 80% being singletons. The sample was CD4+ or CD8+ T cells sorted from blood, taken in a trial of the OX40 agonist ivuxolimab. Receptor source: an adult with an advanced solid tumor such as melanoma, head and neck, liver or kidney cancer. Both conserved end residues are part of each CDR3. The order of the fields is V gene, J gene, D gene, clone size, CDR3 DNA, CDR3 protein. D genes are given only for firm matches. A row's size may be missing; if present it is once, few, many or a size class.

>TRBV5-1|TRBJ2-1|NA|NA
TGCGCCAGCAGCGCCGCTACCGGGACAGAGCAGTTCTTC
CASSAATGTEQFF
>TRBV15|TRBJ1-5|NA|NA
TGTGCCACCAGCAGAGATCGGGGCCTTAGCAATCAGCCCCAGCATTTT
CATSRDRGLSNQPQHF
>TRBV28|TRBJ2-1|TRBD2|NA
TGTGCCAGCAGAGCAAGCGGGAGCTCCTACAATGAGCAGTTCTTC
CASRASGSSYNEQFF
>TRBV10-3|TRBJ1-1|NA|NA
TGTGCCATCACCACAGGGCACGAGGGGCCAAACACTGAAGCTTTCTTT
CAITTGHEGPNTEAFF
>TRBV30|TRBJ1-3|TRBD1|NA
TGTGCCTGGAGTGTACGAGCCTCGGACAGGGGCAGGACCCCCATATATTTT
CAWSVRASDRGRTPIYF
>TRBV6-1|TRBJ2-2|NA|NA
TGTGCCAGCAGTGAAGCGCTTAGCGGCGCGAACACCGGGGAGCTGTTTTTT
CASSEALSGANTGELFF
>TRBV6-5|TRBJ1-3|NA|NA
TGTGCCAGCAGCCTACAGTGGGACTCTGGAAACACCATATATTTT
CASSLQWDSGNTIYF
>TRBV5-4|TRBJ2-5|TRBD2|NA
TGTGCCAGCAGTATGGGACTAGCGGAAGAGACCCAGTACTTC
CASSMGLAEETQYF
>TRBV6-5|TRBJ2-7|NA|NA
TGTGCCAGCAGTTACGACAGGACTTCCTACGAGCAGTACTTC
CASSYDRTSYEQYF
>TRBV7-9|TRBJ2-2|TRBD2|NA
TGTGCCAGCAGCTTTAGCGGGGTGAACACCGGGGAGCTGTTTTTT
CASSFSGVNTGELFF
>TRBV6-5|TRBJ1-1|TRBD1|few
TGTGCCAGCAGTTTCTCGACAGGGAGCACTGAAGCTTTCTTT
CASSFSTGSTEAFF
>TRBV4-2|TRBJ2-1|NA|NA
TGTGCCAGCAGCCAAGATTTTTTGGTCAGGGAGAGTGACAATGAGCAGTTCTTC
CASSQDFLVRESDNEQFF
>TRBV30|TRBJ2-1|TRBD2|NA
TGTGCCTGGAGGGTGACTAGCGGGGTCCACAATGAGCAGTTCTTC
CAWRVTSGVHNEQFF
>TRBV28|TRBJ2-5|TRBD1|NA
TGTGCCAGTTCGACAGGGGGCAGGGAGACCCAGTACTTC
CASSTGGRETQYF